The entry below describes one T cell receptor beta chain. The germline V gene has CDR1 SQVTM and CDR2 ANQGSEA. The V gene lost 6 bases and the J gene lost 5 bases, with 10 bases spanning the gap. The CDR3 length is 11 residues. The sample belongs to a study of CD8 T cells in Susac syndrome. Reverse transcription of roughly 0.5 to 1 ug RNA used random hexamers. TCRdb fed the immunoSEQ multiplex PCR reads into MiXCR, producing one record per CDR3 protein. The sample shows 140,000 to 150,000 distinct CDR3 sequences, around 96% of them seen only once. This receptor was taken from a human donor with multiple sclerosis. The gene calls are TRBV29-1 and TRBJ1-1, with D unresolved. The sample was CD4+ T cells from PBMCs. CDR3 DNA sequence: TGCAGCGTGGCGGTGGTTACTGAAGCTTTCTTT. It yields the protein CSVAVVTEAFF.